This T cell receptor (beta chain) emerged from a study of blood T cell repertoires in COVID-19. Study-wide background: Collection of acute and convalescent COVID-19 samples took place in the United States, Italy and Spain.

In the authors' workflow: For nucleated cells, counts were estimated from reference gene primer amplification. Assay used: immunoSEQ multiplex PCR; TCRdb lists only in-frame clones, some missing. V and J calls and clone size come straight from that table; D and trimming were deduced from the DNA. The table records hundreds of thousands of clones, around nine tenths of them present only once. Trimming pared 2 bases from V and 0 bases from J, leaving 9 bases between. The CDR3 totals 15 residues. CDR1 is KGHDR, CDR2 SFDVKD, per germline. The sequencing sample was made of peripheral blood. The chain is built from TRBV24-1 and TRBJ1-2, with D maybe TRBD1 (6 bases). The TCR sequence derives from a woman in her late teens or twenties who had recovered from COVID-19. CDR3 DNA sequence: TGTGCCACCAGTGATTGGGGACACCCTAACTATGGCTACACCTTC. Its translation: CATSDWGHPNYGYTF.